The 8 T cell receptor beta chains listed next were all sequenced from one sample in a study of Graves' ophthalmopathy and Graves' hyperthyroidism. RNA transcripts yielded amplified TCR beta CDR3 regions. Second-round multiplex PCR came after first-round RT-PCR with HTBI primers. Via MiXCR, TCRdb re-called the multiplex PCR reads, giving one row per CDR3 protein. Altogether 300,000 to 400,000 distinct CDR3 sequences are present, around a sixth being singletons, with the ten largest covering around an eighth. The sequenced material came from peripheral blood. These receptors all come from an adult man with Graves' ophthalmopathy.

This clonotype has ten or more counts. J is TRBJ1-1 and V is TRBV29-1; D unclear. The CDR3 covers 11 residues. With 0 bases removed from V and 7 bases from J, the gap between germline ends came to 6 bases. CDR1 is SQVTM and CDR2 is ANQGSEA in the germline V gene. CDR3 sequence: CSVEEQIEAFF. The CDR3 DNA reads as TGCAGCGTTGAAGAACAGATTGAAGCTTTCTTT.

Ten or more counts support this clonotype. The V and J genes are TRBV12-3 or TRBV12-4 and TRBJ1-1; possibly TRBD1 for D (5 bases). The CDR3 has 14 residues. Trimming took off 6 bases at V and 0 bases at J, with 11 bases between the two ends. The CDR3 DNA reads as TGTGCCAGCAGCCCGGGGGAGATGAACACTGAAGCTTTCTTT. This sequence encodes CASSPGEMNTEAFF.

This clonotype was seen many times. This chain joins TRBV24-1 and TRBJ2-4; maybe TRBD2 (6 bases). The CDR3 sequence is 17 residues long. Germline V gene sequence: CDR1 KGHDR, CDR2 SFDVKD. Trimming stripped 6 bases from V and 0 bases from J, with 17 bases between. The CDR3 is CATSRGIRRLAKNIQYF. The CDR3 nucleotides are TGTGCCACCAGTCGGGGGATTAGGAGGCTAGCCAAAAACATTCAGTACTTC.

DNA of the CDR3: TGCAGCGCCTGGGACGGAGGGAGAGAGACCCAGTACTTC. Translating gives CSAWDGGRETQYF. The rearrangement uses TRBV29-1 and TRBJ2-5, with D maybe TRBD2 (6 bases). CDR3 length: 13 amino acids. Trimming cost V 7 bases and J 4 bases, with 16 bases left between them. In germline, CDR1 is SQVTM, CDR2 ANQGSEA. Drawing the rest from reference TRBV29-1 and TRBJ2-5, the complete variable domain is SAVISQKPSRDICQRGTSLTIQCQVDSQVTMMFWYRQQPGQSLTLIATANQGSEATYESGFVIDKFPISRPNLTFSTLTVSNMSPEDSSIYLCSAWDGGRETQYFGPGTRLLVL.

In its sample, this clonotype was seen many times. The V call is TRBV7-2, the J call TRBJ2-2; TRBD2 matches 9 bases. Germline trimming cut 2 bases from V and 5 bases from J; bases unmatched to any gene: 3. The CDR3 is 15 residues long. Germline V lookup: CDR1 SGHTA, CDR2 FQGNSA. Here the CDR3 reads CASSLRGGATGELFF. CDR3 sequence (DNA): TGTGCCAGCAGCTTACGCGGGGGGGCTACCGGGGAGCTGTTTTTT.

This chain connects TRBV9 to TRBJ2-7, with 11 nucleotides matching TRBD1. The ends lost 2 bases at V and 5 bases at J; junction bases unmatched: 6. Germline CDR1 and CDR2: SGDLS and YYNGEE. The CDR3 contains 15 residues. The CDR3 DNA follows: TGTGCCAGCAGCGTCGGACAGGGGGCGTATGACGAGCAGTACTTC. Translating gives CASSVGQGAYDEQYF.

The rearrangement joins TRBV7-2 to TRBJ2-7, with TRBD2 matching 7 bases. Germline loops: CDR1 SGHTA, CDR2 FQGNSA. The CDR3 length is 15 residues. Losses at the gene ends were 4 bases for V and 2 bases for J; bases not matched to a gene: 8. The CDR3 is CASSSSGGIAYEQYF. The CDR3 nucleotides read TGTGCCAGCAGCTCCTCGGGGGGTATCGCCTACGAGCAGTACTTC.

This clonotype has at least ten counts. This chain connects TRBV28 to TRBJ1-5, with D unresolved. CDR3 length: 13 amino acids. V gave up 2 bases and J gave up 7 bases, with 9 bases separating them. Germline CDR1 MDHEN, CDR2 SYDVKM. The DNA for the CDR3 is TGTGCCAGCAGTTTAGTAAGGTCCCAGCCCCAGCATTTT. Translated: CASSLVRSQPQHF. Looking up the rest from reference TRBV28 and TRBJ1-5 gives the full variable domain: DVKVTQSSRYLVKRTGEKVFLECVQDMDHENMFWYRQDPGLGLRLIYFSYDVKMKEKGDIPEGYSVSREKKERFSLILESASTNQTSMYLCASSLVRSQPQHFGDGTRLSIL.